The clone carrying this T cell receptor (beta chain) was seen a handful of times. Antigen unknown. The data belong to a study of tumor-infiltrating lymphocytes in primary liver carcinoma. Across the whole study: Patients comprised men and women whose ages fell between 30 and 69 years. Maximum tumor diameters ranged from 4.2 to 10 cm, stage T1-T3 N0M0.

General study findings and limits: Blood trailed tumors significantly in top-250-clone fraction (p = 0.039).

The study extracted blood RNA from unsorted whole blood and also extracted germline DNA. Before surgery, approximately 4 milliliters of EDTA blood were taken. Total RNA (roughly 530 ng) served as template for TCR beta cDNA synthesis primed by a constant-region primer. TCR beta libraries came from three nested multiplex PCR rounds using slightly modified ARM-PCR. Running 9 to 10 cycles apiece, the first two PCR rounds relied on TRBV1-TRBV30 forward primers together with a C-beta reverse primer. TCRdb reprocessed the multiplex PCR reads with MiXCR, giving one entry per CDR3 protein. Found here are fewer than 350,000 distinct CDR3 sequences, over 55% of them singletons; the top ten hold approximately 9.4%. Trimming shortened V by 2 bases and J by 7 bases, and 8 bases separated the two germline ends. CDR3 size: 12 residues.

This chain links TRBV12-3 or TRBV12-4 with TRBJ1-2; D not resolved. The receptor comes from a man between 40 and 49 years old with primary liver carcinoma and hepatitis B virus infection. Specimen: peripheral blood. For the CDR3, the DNA is TGTGCCAGCAGTTTAAAGGCCGCTGGCTACACCTTC. It translates to CASSLKAAGYTF.